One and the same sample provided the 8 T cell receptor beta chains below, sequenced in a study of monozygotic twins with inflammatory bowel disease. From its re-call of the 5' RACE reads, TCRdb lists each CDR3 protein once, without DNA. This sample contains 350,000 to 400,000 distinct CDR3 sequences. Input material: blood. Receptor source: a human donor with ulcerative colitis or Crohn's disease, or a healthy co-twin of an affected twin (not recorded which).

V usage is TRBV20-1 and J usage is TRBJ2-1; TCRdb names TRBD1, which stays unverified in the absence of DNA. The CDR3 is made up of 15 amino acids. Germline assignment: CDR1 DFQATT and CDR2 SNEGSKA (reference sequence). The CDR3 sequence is CSASTTGKTYNEQFF.

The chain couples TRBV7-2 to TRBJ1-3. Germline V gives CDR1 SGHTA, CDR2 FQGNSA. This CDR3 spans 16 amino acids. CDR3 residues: CASSRSLGRTGNTIYF.

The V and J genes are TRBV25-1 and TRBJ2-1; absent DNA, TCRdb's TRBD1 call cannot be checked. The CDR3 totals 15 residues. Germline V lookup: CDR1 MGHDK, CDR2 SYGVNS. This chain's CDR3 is CASSETGASYNEQFF.

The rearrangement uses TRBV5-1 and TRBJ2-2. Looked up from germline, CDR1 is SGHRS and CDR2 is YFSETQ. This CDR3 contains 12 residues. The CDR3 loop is CASSLEAGELFF.

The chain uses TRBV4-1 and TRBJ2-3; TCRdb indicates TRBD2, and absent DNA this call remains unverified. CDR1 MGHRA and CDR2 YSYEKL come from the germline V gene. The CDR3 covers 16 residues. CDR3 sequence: CASSPRLAVSTDTQYF.

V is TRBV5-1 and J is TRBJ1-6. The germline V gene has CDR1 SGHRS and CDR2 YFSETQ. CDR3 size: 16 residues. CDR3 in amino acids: CASSISTKTFNSPLHF. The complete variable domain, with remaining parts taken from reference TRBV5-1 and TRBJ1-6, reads KAGVTQTPRYLIKTRGQQVTLSCSPISGHRSVSWYQQTPGQGLQFLFEYFSETQRNKGNFPGRFSGRQFSNSRSEMNVSTLELGDSALYLCASSISTKTFNSPLHFGNGTRLTVT.

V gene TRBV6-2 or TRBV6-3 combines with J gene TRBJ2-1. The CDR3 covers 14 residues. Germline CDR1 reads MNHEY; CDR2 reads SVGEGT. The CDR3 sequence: CASSYFESYNEQFF.

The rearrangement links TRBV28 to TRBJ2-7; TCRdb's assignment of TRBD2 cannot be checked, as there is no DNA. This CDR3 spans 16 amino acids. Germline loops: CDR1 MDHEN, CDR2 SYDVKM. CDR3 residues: CASSLMETSPVGEQYF.